This TCR beta chain was sequenced for a study of blood T cells in healthy people across ages. Trimming at V came to 4 bases and at J to 5 bases, leaving 4 bases not matched to a gene. Germline loops: CDR1 SGHTA, CDR2 FQGTGA. The length of the CDR3 is 14 residues. Alongside a J-beta primer mix, a sample-barcoded 5' primer served in a second PCR lasting 7 to 11 cycles. TCRdb independently ran MiXCR on the 5' RACE reads; one entry per CDR3 protein. Of 1.5 million to 1.8 million distinct CDR3 sequences listed, about 45% were seen once; the top ten hold approximately 4.1%. The sequence derives from a woman aged 18 to 35 in good health. The sequenced sample was blood. The chain uses TRBV7-3 and TRBJ2-5, with TRBD2 identical over 10 bases. CDR3 DNA sequence: TGTGCCAGCAGCTCCGCGGGACTAGCGGAGACCCAGTACTTC. Amino acid sequence: CASSSAGLAETQYF.